The T cell receptor (beta chain) described here comes from a study of T cell repertoires in cytomegalovirus infection. The length of the CDR3 is 16 residues. TCRdb re-called the reads through MiXCR, storing one row per CDR3 protein. The profile shows about 920,000 distinct CDR3 sequences, approximately 32% of them singletons. About this clonotype itself: Antigen specificity is unknown. One end of the junction varies from germline; a read error may be responsible.

This rearrangement joins TRBV5-3 to TRBJ2-2, with 8 bases that match TRBD1. TRBV5-3 is an ORF, with its function uncertain. The TCR comes from a human donor in good health (CMV status not recorded). Some clones in this sample may be carry-over from other donors' samples. The input for sequencing was cultured CD8+ T cells from PBMCs, taken from culture after CMV antigen stimulation. The CDR3 DNA reads TGTGCCAGCAGCTTGGAACAGGGGGACCACACCGGGGAGCTGTTTTTT. Its translation: CASSLEQGDHTGELFF.